This passage covers 15 T cell receptor beta chains from one sample sequenced in a study of CXCR3-negative and CXCR3-positive naive CD8 T cells. Overall study results and limits: Naive cells positive for CXCR3 carried more hydrophobic TRB CDR3s than CXCR3-negative ones.

The TRB libraries of cDNA were built by UMI-labeled 5' RACE. Using the 5' RACE reads, TCRdb records one entry per CDR3 protein without DNA. The sample table includes around 160,000 distinct CDR3 sequences. The antigens of these receptors remain unknown. The sequenced material came from naive CXCR3+ CD8+ T cells from blood. Subset denoted: CD45RO-CCR7+CD27+CD95- naive CD8+ T cells expressing CXCR3 (TNR3+). These receptors were taken from a human donor in good health. Some clones in this sample may be carry-over from other donors' samples.

The rearrangement links TRBV2 to TRBJ2-7; TCRdb's D call of TRBD1 is untestable without DNA. Germline-derived CDR1 and CDR2 are SNHLY and FYNNEI. CDR3 length equals 13 residues. The chain's CDR3 is CATQGDGPYEQYF.

V usage is TRBV25-1 and J usage is TRBJ1-2. The CDR3 has 15 residues. Germline V gives CDR1 MGHDK, CDR2 SYGVNS. This CDR3 is CASSGPIRGDYGYTF.

The chain carries TRBV12-3 or TRBV12-4 and TRBJ2-7; the D call from TCRdb, TRBD1, cannot be confirmed without DNA. The CDR3 length is 14 residues. CDR3 amino acids: CASTEPGQVYEQYF.

The V call is TRBV24-1, the J call TRBJ2-1; TCRdb returns TRBD1, unconfirmable since there is no DNA. In germline, CDR1 is KGHDR, CDR2 SFDVKD. The CDR3 sequence is 12 residues long. CDR3: CATSDGSTGQFF.

V usage is TRBV7-9 and J usage is TRBJ2-7; TCRdb lists TRBD1, though no DNA is available to test this call. The CDR3 totals 15 residues. Looked up from germline, CDR1 is SEHNR and CDR2 is FQNEAQ (reference sequence). The CDR3 is CASSPRTTPTYEQYF.

V gene TRBV28 combines with J gene TRBJ2-1. Germline V CDR1 and CDR2: MDHEN, SYDVKM. CDR3 size: 12 residues. This CDR3 is CASTDPAAEQFF.

The J gene is TRBJ1-1, the V gene TRBV4-2. This CDR3 contains 15 residues. The germline CDR1 and CDR2 sequences are LGHNA and YNFKEQ. The CDR3 spells CASSPLRETNTEALF.

The gene calls are TRBV5-1 and TRBJ1-4. The germline CDR1 and CDR2 sequences are SGHRS and YFSETQ. CDR3 length: 15 residues. CDR3 sequence reads: CASSLDEGKNEKLFF. The complete variable domain, with remaining parts taken from reference TRBV5-1 and TRBJ1-4, reads KAGVTQTPRYLIKTRGQQVTLSCSPISGHRSVSWYQQTPGQGLQFLFEYFSETQRNKGNFPGRFSGRQFSNSRSEMNVSTLELGDSALYLCASSLDEGKNEKLFFGSGTQLSVL.

The chain links TRBV4-3 to TRBJ2-7; TCRdb's assignment of TRBD2 cannot be checked, as there is no DNA. The CDR3 covers 15 residues. In germline, CDR1 is LGHNA, CDR2 YSLEER. The CDR3 loop is CASSPGRGDPYEQYF.

The chain carries TRBV19 and TRBJ1-1. CDR1 is LNHDA and CDR2 is SQIVND in the germline V gene (reference sequence). The CDR3 is 13 amino acids. CDR3: CASSLGSHTEAFF.

This chain connects TRBV20-1 to TRBJ2-3; TCRdb's D gene call, TRBD1, goes unchecked for lack of DNA. Germline V gives CDR1 DFQATT, CDR2 SNEGSKA (reference sequence). The length of the CDR3 is 16 residues. The CDR3 loop reads CSAQTGRVSLTDTQYF.

The chain couples TRBV7-9 to TRBJ2-3; there is no DNA to check the TCRdb D call of TRBD2. Germline V lookup: CDR1 SEHNR, CDR2 FQNEAQ (reference sequence). The CDR3 spans 15 residues. The CDR3 loop reads CASSPDRGGEDTQYF.

The chain uses TRBV7-2 and TRBJ2-1; the D call from TCRdb, TRBD2, cannot be confirmed without DNA. CDR3 length: 14 residues. The germline V gene encodes CDR1 SGHTA and CDR2 FQGNSA. CDR3 in amino acids: CASMQRPGLAEYLF.

The chain recombines TRBV28 with TRBJ2-7; TCRdb designates TRBD1, a call that cannot be tested without DNA. CDR1 and CDR2 (germline): MDHEN, SYDVKM. This CDR3 region has 13 residues. The CDR3 reads CASSDRSPYEQYF.

The chain is built from TRBV11-2 and TRBJ2-7; there is no DNA to check the TCRdb D call of TRBD2. CDR1 is SGHAT, CDR2 FQNNGV, per germline. This CDR3 comprises 14 residues. This chain's CDR3 is CATGLAGGSYDQYF.